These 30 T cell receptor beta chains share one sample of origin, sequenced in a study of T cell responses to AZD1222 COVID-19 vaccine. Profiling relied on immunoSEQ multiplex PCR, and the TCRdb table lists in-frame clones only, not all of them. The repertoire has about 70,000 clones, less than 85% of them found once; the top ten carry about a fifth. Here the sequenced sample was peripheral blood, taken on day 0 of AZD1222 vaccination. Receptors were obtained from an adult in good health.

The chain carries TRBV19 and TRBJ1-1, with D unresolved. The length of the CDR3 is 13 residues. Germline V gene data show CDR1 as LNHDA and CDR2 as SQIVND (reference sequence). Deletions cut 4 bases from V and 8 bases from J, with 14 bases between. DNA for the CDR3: TGTGCCAGTAGTAATACGAACTCTCTCGAAGCTTTCTTT. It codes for CASSNTNSLEAFF.

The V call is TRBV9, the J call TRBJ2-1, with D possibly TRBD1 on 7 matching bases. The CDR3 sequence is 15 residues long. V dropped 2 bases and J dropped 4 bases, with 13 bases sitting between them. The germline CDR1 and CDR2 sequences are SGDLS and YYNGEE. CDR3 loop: CASSVEGQTYNEQFF. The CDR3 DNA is TGTGCCAGCAGCGTGGAGGGACAGACATACAATGAGCAGTTCTTC.

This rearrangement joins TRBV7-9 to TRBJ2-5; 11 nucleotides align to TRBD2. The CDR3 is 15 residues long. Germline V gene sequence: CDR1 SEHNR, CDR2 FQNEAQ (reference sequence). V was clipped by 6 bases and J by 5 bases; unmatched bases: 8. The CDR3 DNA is TGTGCCAGCAGTGACCTCTCTAGCGGGGGGGAGACCCAGTACTTC. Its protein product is CASSDLSSGGETQYF.

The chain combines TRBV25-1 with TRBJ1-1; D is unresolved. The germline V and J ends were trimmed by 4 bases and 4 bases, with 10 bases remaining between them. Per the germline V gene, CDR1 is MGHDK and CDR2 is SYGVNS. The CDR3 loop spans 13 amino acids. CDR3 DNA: TGTGCCAGCAGTGGCGGCGTCGGCACTGAAGCTTTCTTT. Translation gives CASSGGVGTEAFF. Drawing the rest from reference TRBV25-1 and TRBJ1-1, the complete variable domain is EADIYQTPRYLVIGTGKKITLECSQTMGHDKMYWYQQDPGMELHLIHYSYGVNSTEKGDLSSESTVSRIRTEHFPLTLESARPSHTSQYLCASSGGVGTEAFFGQGTRLTVV.

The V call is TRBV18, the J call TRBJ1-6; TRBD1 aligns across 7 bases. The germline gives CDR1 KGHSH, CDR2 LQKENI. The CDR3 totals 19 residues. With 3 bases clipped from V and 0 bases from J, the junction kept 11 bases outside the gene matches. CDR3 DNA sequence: TGTGCCAGCTCACCCCTGGGCAGGGGGATGAGCTCCTATAATTCACCCCTCCACTTT. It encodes CASSPLGRGMSSYNSPLHF.

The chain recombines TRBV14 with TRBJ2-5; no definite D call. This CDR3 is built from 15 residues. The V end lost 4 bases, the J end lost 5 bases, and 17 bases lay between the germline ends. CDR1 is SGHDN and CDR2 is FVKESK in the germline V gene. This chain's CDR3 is CASSPLDVLRETQYF. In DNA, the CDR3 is TGTGCCAGCAGCCCATTGGACGTACTACGGGAGACCCAGTACTTC.

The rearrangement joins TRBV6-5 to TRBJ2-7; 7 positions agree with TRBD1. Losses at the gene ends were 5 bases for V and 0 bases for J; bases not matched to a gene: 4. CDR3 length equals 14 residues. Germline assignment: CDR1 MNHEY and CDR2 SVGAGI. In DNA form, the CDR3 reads TGTGCCAGCAGTATTACAGGGGTCTCCTACGAGCAGTACTTC. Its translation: CASSITGVSYEQYF.

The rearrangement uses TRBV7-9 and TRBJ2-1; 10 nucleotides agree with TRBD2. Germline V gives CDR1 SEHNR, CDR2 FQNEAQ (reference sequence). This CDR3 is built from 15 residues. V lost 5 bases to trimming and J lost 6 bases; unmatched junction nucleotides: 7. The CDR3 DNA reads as TGTGCCAGCAGCCGTGGACTAGCGGACCTCAATGAGCAGTTCTTC. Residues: CASSRGLADLNEQFF.

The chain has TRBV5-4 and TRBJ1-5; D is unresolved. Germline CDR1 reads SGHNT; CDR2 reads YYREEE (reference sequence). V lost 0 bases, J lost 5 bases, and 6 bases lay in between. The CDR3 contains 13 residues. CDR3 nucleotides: TGTGCCAGCAGCTTGGATTTCGATCAGCCCCAGCATTTT. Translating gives CASSLDFDQPQHF.

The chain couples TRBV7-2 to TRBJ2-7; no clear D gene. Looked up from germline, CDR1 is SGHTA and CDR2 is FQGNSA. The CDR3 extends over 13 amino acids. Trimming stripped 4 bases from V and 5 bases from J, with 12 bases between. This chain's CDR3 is CASSSRLFDEQYF. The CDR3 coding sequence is TGTGCCAGCAGCTCCAGGTTATTCGACGAGCAGTACTTC.

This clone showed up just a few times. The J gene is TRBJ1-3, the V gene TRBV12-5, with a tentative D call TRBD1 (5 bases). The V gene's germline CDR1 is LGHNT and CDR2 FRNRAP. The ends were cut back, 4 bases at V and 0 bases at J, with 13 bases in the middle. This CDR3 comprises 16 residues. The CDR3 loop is CASGSWDGISGNTIYF. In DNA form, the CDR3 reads TGTGCTAGTGGTTCCTGGGACGGGATCTCTGGAAACACCATATATTTT.

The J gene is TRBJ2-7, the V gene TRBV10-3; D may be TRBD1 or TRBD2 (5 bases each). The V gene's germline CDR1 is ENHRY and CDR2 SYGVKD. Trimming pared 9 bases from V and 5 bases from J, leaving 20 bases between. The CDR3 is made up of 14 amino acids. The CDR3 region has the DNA TGTGCCATGGGACCGGGACCTGGGGGACACGAGCAGTACTTC. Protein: CAMGPGPGGHEQYF.

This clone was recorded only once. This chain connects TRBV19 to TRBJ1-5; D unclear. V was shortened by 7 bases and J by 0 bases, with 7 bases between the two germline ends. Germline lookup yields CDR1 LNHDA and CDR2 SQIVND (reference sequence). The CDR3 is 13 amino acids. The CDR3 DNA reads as TGTGCCAGTACCAGCTATAGCAATCAGCCCCAGCATTTT. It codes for CASTSYSNQPQHF.

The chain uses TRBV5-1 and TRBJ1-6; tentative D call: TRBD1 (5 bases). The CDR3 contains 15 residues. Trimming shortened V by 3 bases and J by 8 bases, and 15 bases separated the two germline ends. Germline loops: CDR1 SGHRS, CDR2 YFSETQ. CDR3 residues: CASSSLGPTDSPLHF. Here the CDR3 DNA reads TGCGCCAGCAGCTCCCTGGGACCGACGGATTCACCCCTCCACTTT.

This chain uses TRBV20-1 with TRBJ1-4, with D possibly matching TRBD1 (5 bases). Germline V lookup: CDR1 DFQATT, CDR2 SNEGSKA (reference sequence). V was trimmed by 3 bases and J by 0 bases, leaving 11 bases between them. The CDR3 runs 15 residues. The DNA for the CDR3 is TGCAGTGCTAGTGTCGACAGTGCAACTAATGAAAAACTGTTTTTT. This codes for CSASVDSATNEKLFF.

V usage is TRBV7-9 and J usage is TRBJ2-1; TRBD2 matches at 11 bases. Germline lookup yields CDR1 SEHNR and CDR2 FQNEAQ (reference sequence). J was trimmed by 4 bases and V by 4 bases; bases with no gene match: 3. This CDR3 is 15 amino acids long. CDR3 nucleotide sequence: TGTGCCAGCAGCTGGTCTAGCGGGGGGTACAATGAGCAGTTCTTC. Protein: CASSWSSGGYNEQFF. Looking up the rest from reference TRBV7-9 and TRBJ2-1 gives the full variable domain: DTGVSQNPRHKITKRGQNVTFRCDPISEHNRLYWYRQTLGQGPEFLTYFQNEAQLEKSRLLSDRFSAERPKGSFSTLEIQRTEQGDSAMYLCASSWSSGGYNEQFFGPGTRLTVL.

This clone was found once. The CDR3 DNA reads TGTGCCACGACGGGACGGTGGGGGCCGAATTACGAGCAGTACTTC. Translating gives CATTGRWGPNYEQYF. The J gene is TRBJ2-7, the V gene TRBV6-5; D may be TRBD1 (6 bases). The CDR3 has 15 residues. Trimming removed 10 bases from V and 4 bases from J, with 23 bases in between. CDR1 and CDR2 from the germline V gene are MNHEY and SVGAGI.

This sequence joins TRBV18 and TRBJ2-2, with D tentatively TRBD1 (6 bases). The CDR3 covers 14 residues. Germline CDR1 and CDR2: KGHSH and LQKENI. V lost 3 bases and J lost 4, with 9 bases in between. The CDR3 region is CASSPDRITGELFF. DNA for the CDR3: TGTGCCAGCTCACCCGACAGGATCACCGGGGAGCTGTTTTTT.

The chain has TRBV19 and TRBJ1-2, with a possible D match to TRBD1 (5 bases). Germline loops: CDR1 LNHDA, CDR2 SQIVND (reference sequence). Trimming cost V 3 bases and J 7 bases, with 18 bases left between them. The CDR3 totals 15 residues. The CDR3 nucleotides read TGTGCCAGTAGTATTTCTACCCGGGGGTTAGGTGGCTACACCTTC. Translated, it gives CASSISTRGLGGYTF.

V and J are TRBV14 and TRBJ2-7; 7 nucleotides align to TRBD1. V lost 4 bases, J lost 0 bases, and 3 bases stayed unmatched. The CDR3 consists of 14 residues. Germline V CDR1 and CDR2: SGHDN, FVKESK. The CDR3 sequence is CASSLTGSSYEQYF. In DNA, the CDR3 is TGTGCCAGCAGCCTGACAGGGAGCTCCTACGAGCAGTACTTC.

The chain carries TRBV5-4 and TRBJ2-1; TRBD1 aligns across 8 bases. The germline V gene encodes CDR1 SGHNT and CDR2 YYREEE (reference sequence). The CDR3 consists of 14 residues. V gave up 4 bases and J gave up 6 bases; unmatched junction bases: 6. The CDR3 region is CASSILDRANEQFF. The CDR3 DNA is TGTGCCAGCAGCATCCTGGACAGGGCCAATGAGCAGTTCTTC.

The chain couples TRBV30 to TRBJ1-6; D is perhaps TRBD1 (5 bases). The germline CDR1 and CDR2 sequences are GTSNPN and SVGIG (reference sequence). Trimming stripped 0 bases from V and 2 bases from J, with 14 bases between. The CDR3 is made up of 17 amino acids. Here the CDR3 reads CAWSVRFRGAYNSPLHF. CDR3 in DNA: TGTGCCTGGAGTGTACGTTTTAGAGGGGCCTATAATTCACCCCTCCACTTT. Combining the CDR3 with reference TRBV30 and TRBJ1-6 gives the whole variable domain SQTIHQWPATLVQPVGSPLSLECTVEGTSNPNLYWYRQAAGRGLQLLFYSVGIGQISSEVPQNLSASRPQDRQFILSSKKLLLSDSGFYLCAWSVRFRGAYNSPLHFGNGTRLTVT.

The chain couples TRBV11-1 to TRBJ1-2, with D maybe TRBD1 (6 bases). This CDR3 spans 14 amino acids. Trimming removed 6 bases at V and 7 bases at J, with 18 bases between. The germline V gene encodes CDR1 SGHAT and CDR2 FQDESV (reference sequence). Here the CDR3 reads CASSSRSGGGGYTF. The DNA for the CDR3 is TGTGCCAGCAGTTCCCGCAGCGGAGGGGGTGGCTACACCTTC.

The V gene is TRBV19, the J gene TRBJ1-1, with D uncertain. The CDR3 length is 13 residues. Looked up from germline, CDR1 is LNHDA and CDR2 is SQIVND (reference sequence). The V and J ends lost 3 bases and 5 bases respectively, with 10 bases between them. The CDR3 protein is CASSIIAGTEAFF. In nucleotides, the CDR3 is TGTGCCAGTAGTATTATTGCGGGGACTGAAGCTTTCTTT.

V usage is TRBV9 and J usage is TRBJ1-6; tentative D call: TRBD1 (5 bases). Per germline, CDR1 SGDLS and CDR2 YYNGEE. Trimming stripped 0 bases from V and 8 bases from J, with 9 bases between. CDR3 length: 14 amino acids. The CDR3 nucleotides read TGTGCCAGCAGCGTAGGACAGCAATATTCACCCCTCCACTTT. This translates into CASSVGQQYSPLHF.

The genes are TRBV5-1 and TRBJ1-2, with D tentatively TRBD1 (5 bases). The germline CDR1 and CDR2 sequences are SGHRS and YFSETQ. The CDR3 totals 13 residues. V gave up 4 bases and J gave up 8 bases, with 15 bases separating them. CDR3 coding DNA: TGCGCCAGCAGCCCGGGGGTGGAGGAGGGCTACACCTTC. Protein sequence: CASSPGVEEGYTF.

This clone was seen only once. In nucleotides, the CDR3 is TGTGCCAGCAGCTTGGTTGGGGGGGCCAAAAACATTCAGTACTTC. The encoded protein is CASSLVGGAKNIQYF. This chain links TRBV5-6 with TRBJ2-4; TRBD2 is a possible D gene (6 bases). The germline V and J ends were trimmed by 0 bases and 1 base, with 8 bases remaining between them. The germline CDR1 and CDR2 sequences are SGHDT and YYEEEE. The length of the CDR3 is 15 residues.

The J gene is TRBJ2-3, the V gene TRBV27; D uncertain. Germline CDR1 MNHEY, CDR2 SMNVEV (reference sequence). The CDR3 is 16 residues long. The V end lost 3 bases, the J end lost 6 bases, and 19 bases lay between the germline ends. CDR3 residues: CASSLAPTPGIDTQYF. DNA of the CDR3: TGTGCCAGCAGTTTGGCGCCGACCCCGGGTATCGATACGCAGTATTTT.

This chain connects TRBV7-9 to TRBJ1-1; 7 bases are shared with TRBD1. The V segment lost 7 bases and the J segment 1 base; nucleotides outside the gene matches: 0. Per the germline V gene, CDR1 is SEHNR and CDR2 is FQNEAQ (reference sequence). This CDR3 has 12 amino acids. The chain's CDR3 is CASNRGNTEAFF. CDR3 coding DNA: TGTGCCAGCAACAGGGGGAACACTGAAGCTTTCTTT.

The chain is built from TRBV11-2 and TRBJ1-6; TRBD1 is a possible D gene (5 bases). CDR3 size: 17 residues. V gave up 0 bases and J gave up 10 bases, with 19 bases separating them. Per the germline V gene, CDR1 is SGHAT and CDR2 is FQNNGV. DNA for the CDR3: TGTGCCAGCAGCTTAGATGGATCAATCGGGGGATCCTCACCCCTCCACTTT. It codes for CASSLDGSIGGSSPLHF.